Listed below are T cell receptor beta chains from one sample, sequenced in a study of Ad26.COV2.S vaccination and SARS-CoV-2 variants. Sequenced by immunoSEQ multiplex PCR; TCRdb stores in-frame clones only, minus some. This sample has around 300,000 clones, with 75% to 90% found just once. The input for sequencing was peripheral blood, taken in a trial of Ad26.COV2.S vaccine versus placebo. The receptor source for this set is a person aged 18 to 65 who received the Ad26.COV2.S COVID-19 vaccine or a placebo. Both conserved end residues are part of each CDR3. The order of the fields is V gene, J gene, clone size, D gene, CDR3 DNA, CDR3 protein. D genes are given only for firm matches. Clone size is shown for a subset of rows, as once, few, many or a class of expanded clone.

TRBV10-3,TRBJ2-2,NA,TRBD1,TGTGCCATCAGCCCCCAGCAGGGGGCCGGGGAGCTGTTTTTT,CAISPQQGAGELFF
TRBV28,TRBJ2-5,once,TRBD1,TGTGCCAGCAGCCCGGACAGGGGAGATGCGGAGACCCAGTACTTC,CASSPDRGDAETQYF
TRBV18,TRBJ2-1,NA,TRBD2,TGTGCCAGCTCAGCCGGGACTAGCGGGAACAATGAGCAGTTCTTC,CASSAGTSGNNEQFF
TRBV5-6,TRBJ2-3,NA,TRBD2,TGTGCCAGCATCGGCGGGGGGGATTCCACAGATACGCAGTATTTT,CASIGGGDSTDTQYF
TRBV27,TRBJ2-1,NA,NA,TGTGCCAGCAGTTTATCGAAGGGCGGGGTATCCTACAATGAGCAGTTCTTC,CASSLSKGGVSYNEQFF
TRBV9,TRBJ2-3,NA,NA,TGTGCCAGCAGCGCCGCGACTAGAGATACGCAGTATTTT,CASSAATRDTQYF
TRBV19,TRBJ1-2,few,TRBD1,TGTGCCAGTTATTCCGGGACAGAATTTTATGGCTACACCTTC,CASYSGTEFYGYTF
TRBV30,TRBJ1-2,NA,TRBD1,TGTGCCTGGGGAACAGGGGTATATGGCTACACCTTC,CAWGTGVYGYTF
TRBV9,TRBJ1-2,NA,NA,TGTGCCAGCAGCGCCCCCATATCGGGGAACTATGGCTACACCTTC,CASSAPISGNYGYTF
TRBV28,TRBJ2-7,NA,TRBD1,TGTGCCAGCAGTTCGGGACAGTCAACCTACGAGCAGTACTTC,CASSSGQSTYEQYF
TRBV11-2,TRBJ1-1,NA,TRBD1,TGTGCCAGCAGCTTAACAGGGGGCAACACTGAAGCTTTCTTT,CASSLTGGNTEAFF
TRBV6-5,TRBJ2-6,once,NA,TGTGCCAGCAGTTTCAGGGTAGCCGGGGCCAACGTCCTGACTTTC,CASSFRVAGANVLTF
TRBV2,TRBJ1-2,NA,NA,TGTGCCAGCAGTGAAGGTTCGGCAAATGGCTACACCTTC,CASSEGSANGYTF
TRBV5-5,TRBJ1-1,NA,NA,TGTGCCAGCAGTTCCCTTTACACTGAAGCTTTCTTT,CASSSLYTEAFF
TRBV18,TRBJ1-2,NA,TRBD1,TGTGCCAGCTCTCGGGACTCCGGGACAGGGATAGGCTACACCTTC,CASSRDSGTGIGYTF
TRBV4-3,TRBJ2-2,few,TRBD1,TGCGCCAGCAGCCAAGAAGGGGGCGTCACCGGGGAGCTGTTTTTT,CASSQEGGVTGELFF
TRBV18,TRBJ1-2,NA,NA,TGTGCCAGCTCACCACGGGAGGGAACAGCCCATTCTAACTATGGCTACACCTTC,CASSPREGTAHSNYGYTF
TRBV4-2,TRBJ1-3,few,NA,TGTGCCAGCAGCCAAGAGGACGGGGAGCACACCATATATTTT,CASSQEDGEHTIYF
TRBV5-1,TRBJ2-5,NA,NA,TGCGCCACCACACAGGGCTTTGGTTCAGAGACCCAGTACTTC,CATTQGFGSETQYF
TRBV6-6,TRBJ2-6,NA,TRBD2,TGTGCCGGTAGGGTAGCGGGGGGAGGAGGGGCCAACGTCCTGACTTTC,CAGRVAGGGGANVLTF
TRBV3-1/TRBV3-2,TRBJ1-2,NA,NA,TGTGCCAGCAGCCCGGGGCAAGGTGATGGCTACACCTTC,CASSPGQGDGYTF
TRBV10-3,TRBJ1-1,NA,TRBD1,TGTGCCATCAGTGACGTCAGGGGGACTGAAGCTTTCTTT,CAISDVRGTEAFF
TRBV5-1,TRBJ2-3,NA,TRBD1,TGCGCCAGCAGCTTGGCCTCGGGACAGGGGGGCAGTACGCAGTATTTT,CASSLASGQGGSTQYF
TRBV6-6,TRBJ2-7,NA,NA,TGTGCCAGCAGTTCCCTCTCCTACGAGCAGTACTTC,CASSSLSYEQYF
TRBV2,TRBJ2-2,few,TRBD2,TGTGCCAGCAGTGAACTAGCGGGAGGCGGGGAGCTGTTTTTT,CASSELAGGGELFF
TRBV27,TRBJ2-5,NA,NA,TGTGCCAGCAGTTTCCTGATAGGCGAGACCCAGTACTTC,CASSFLIGETQYF
TRBV7-8,TRBJ2-3,NA,NA,TGTGCCAGCAGCCGGGTGGTAGGAGGCACAGATACGCAGTATTTT,CASSRVVGGTDTQYF
TRBV18,TRBJ2-3,NA,TRBD2,TGTGCCAGCTCACCACCGGGTGGTAGCGGGGTTAGCACAGATACGCAGTATTTT,CASSPPGGSGVSTDTQYF
TRBV7-6,TRBJ2-2,NA,NA,TGTGCCAGCAGCTTAGCGCCGGATACCGGGGAGCTGTTTTTT,CASSLAPDTGELFF
TRBV7-2,TRBJ2-7,NA,TRBD2,TGTGCCAGCAGCTTATGGGAGGGGCCCTACGAGCAGTACTTC,CASSLWEGPYEQYF
TRBV5-6,TRBJ1-1,NA,TRBD1,TGTGCCAGCACCCGCCGGGACAGGGGAAACACTGAAGCTTTCTTT,CASTRRDRGNTEAFF
TRBV25-1,TRBJ2-1,NA,TRBD1,TGTGCCATCAGTAACAGGGGAAACAATGAGCAGTTCTTC,CAISNRGNNEQFF
TRBV6-2/TRBV6-3,TRBJ2-5,NA,NA,TGTGCCAGCAGTTCGGGAGTAAGGGAGACCCAGTACTTC,CASSSGVRETQYF
TRBV27,TRBJ2-7,NA,NA,TGTGCCAGCAGCACCCTAATTAACTACGAGCAGTACTTC,CASSTLINYEQYF
TRBV11-1,TRBJ2-3,once,NA,TGTGCCAGCAGCTTAGGCGAGACTACCCTCACAGATACGCAGTATTTT,CASSLGETTLTDTQYF
TRBV7-9,TRBJ1-1,NA,TRBD1,TGTGCCAGCAGCTTAGAGGCAGGGGGCCCAGCTTTCTTT,CASSLEAGGPAFF
TRBV5-1,TRBJ1-4,NA,NA,TGCGCCAGCAGCTTGGTTGTCTTACCTAATGAAAAACTGTTTTTT,CASSLVVLPNEKLFF
TRBV2,TRBJ1-6,NA,NA,TGTGCCAGCACCCCGGCGAGCTCCTATAATTCACCCCTCCACTTT,CASTPASSYNSPLHF
TRBV2,TRBJ2-1,NA,TRBD1,TGTGCCAGCAGTGGATTGTCGGACAGGGTCTACAATGAGCAGTTCTTC,CASSGLSDRVYNEQFF
TRBV3-1/TRBV3-2,TRBJ2-1,NA,NA,TGTGCCAGCAGCCGGCCATCTTCTCAGAATGAGGAGCAGTTCTTC,CASSRPSSQNEEQFF
TRBV6-2/TRBV6-3,TRBJ2-5,NA,TRBD2,TGTGCCAGCAGTTCCATGAGACTAGCGGAAGAGACCCAGTACTTC,CASSSMRLAEETQYF
TRBV7-2,TRBJ2-3,NA,TRBD2,TGTGCCAGCAGCTTGAGGGGACTAGCAGCAGCAGATACGCAGTATTTT,CASSLRGLAAADTQYF
TRBV19,TRBJ1-2,NA,NA,TGTGCCAGTAGTCCGGGACCTCTAGACTATGGCTACACCTTC,CASSPGPLDYGYTF
TRBV19,TRBJ2-1,NA,TRBD2,TGTGCCAGTAGTATGGGACTAGCGGGGGATCCCTACAATGAGCAGTTCTTC,CASSMGLAGDPYNEQFF
TRBV6-2/TRBV6-3,TRBJ2-1,NA,NA,TGTGCCAGCAGTTACTCGGAAGACAGCTACTACAATGAGCAGTTCTTC,CASSYSEDSYYNEQFF
TRBV7-8,TRBJ2-7,once,TRBD2,TGTGCCAGCAGCTTAGTTAAAAGCGGGAGATGGGCCGAGCAGTACTTC,CASSLVKSGRWAEQYF
TRBV12-1,TRBJ1-1,NA,NA,TGTGCCAGCAGCTTTGACAGGGAGAACACTGAAGCTTTCTTT,CASSFDRENTEAFF
TRBV19,TRBJ1-2,NA,TRBD1,TGTGCCAGTAGTATAGATCCCAGGACAGGGGGAAGAGGTGGCTACACCTTC,CASSIDPRTGGRGGYTF
TRBV27,TRBJ2-5,NA,TRBD1,TGTGCCAGCAGTCGGATGGACAGGGGGCTAGAGACCCAGTACTTC,CASSRMDRGLETQYF
TRBV5-6,TRBJ1-5,NA,NA,TGTGCCAGCAGCTTGGCCAATCAGCCCCAGCATTTT,CASSLANQPQHF
TRBV19,TRBJ1-3,NA,TRBD1,TGTGCCAGTAGTATAGCCGGACAGGGGTTACGAAACACCATATATTTT,CASSIAGQGLRNTIYF
TRBV28,TRBJ2-1,NA,NA,TGTGCCAGCAGTTTGCTGGAGGGCCAGTACAATGAGCAGTTCTTC,CASSLLEGQYNEQFF